One T cell receptor (beta chain) is described in this entry. This clone was observed a few times. Its specific antigen is unknown. The record has no base qualities; no much larger clone is one base away. All of the isolated RNA was reverse transcribed with the High Capacity cDNA Reverse Transcription Kit, so expressed TCRB transcripts were sequenced. Deep immunoSEQ sequencing was performed on naive, central memory and regulatory T cell samples, with an average of roughly 3.3 million total reads per sample. Sorted cells were lysed in RLT buffer, and RNA was extracted using DNase-treated RNeasy Micro or Mini kits according to cell number. To prevent cross-contamination, each cell subset was processed individually, whereas patient and healthy donor samples were processed jointly. Using the immunoSEQ multiplex PCR, TCRB sequences were amplified from cDNA into 87-bp fragments spanning the CDR3 region. Sequencing of the amplicons was performed on the Illumina HiSeq platform. In the original analysis: Synthetic template baselines were used to correct PCR bias computationally, reads within Hamming distance 2 were collapsed together, and singletons that could not be merged were discarded. Reads were aligned to IMGT to assign V, D and J genes, CDR3 length, and insertions or deletions at six rearrangement sites. Within each subset, clonotype counts were normalized to the number of sorted cells before true diversity and Gini coefficients were calculated with the tcR R package. The overlap coefficient, calculated on TCRB nucleotide sequences, was used to quantify repertoire sharing. As a proxy for the pre-selection repertoire, out-of-frame TCRB sequences from naive cells were analyzed. What TCRdb holds here is the immuneACCESS table cut down to in-frame rearrangements. Part of the clones is not present; checked against another copy, under half of the missing clones reflect an unresolved V gene, and the others are unexplained. That table is the source of V, J and clone size, and D and trimming were worked out from the DNA. A total of some 900,000 clones appear in this sample, 17% of them only once. Together, the top ten hold 0.02% to 0.025% of the sample.

This sample is part of a study of beta chain features in type 1 diabetes (dated by TCRdb to 2016 to 2018). Notes on the research overall: Mean age, gender distribution, total cell number and subset yield did not differ between patients and healthy donors. A total of roughly 98,000,000 sorted cells were examined across all samples, and RNA yield correlated strongly with the number of cells per subset. Regulatory and stem cell-like memory subsets were obtained from only 8 patients and roughly 8 healthy donors, while naive and central memory subsets were obtained from all 30 or so donors. In the study, TCRB repertoires of sorted circulating CD4+ T cell subsets from recently diagnosed type 1 diabetes patients were compared with those of matched healthy donors.

The paper's findings and limits, for the study overall: Shorter templates might have been favored by PCR, but patient and control samples were amplified and corrected together, so both groups would have been affected equally by any skew. At VDJ recombination sites, patients with type 1 diabetes made fewer insertions and deleted more nucleotides, a pattern implying thymic rearrangement abnormalities. Naive, central memory and regulatory TCRB repertoires appeared to be more similar among patients than among healthy donors. Because cDNA rather than genomic DNA was sequenced, highly expressing activated cells could have been over-represented, although no difference in activation and CD3 levels was found between groups. Because small numbers of individuals were included in the HLA sub-analyses, any influence of HLA type on TCRB rearrangement was left unresolved. Type 1 diabetes patients showed a moderate but significant shortening of TCRB CDR3 length in all four CD4+ subsets.

Inclusive of the bounding cysteine and phenylalanine, the CDR3 is 14 residues long. This entry keeps only the CDR3 DNA: 42 bases, framed from base 1. The trim is 5 bases for V and 8 bases for J, with a gap of 17 bases between the germline ends. CDR1 SGHNT and CDR2 YYREEE are derived from the germline V gene (reference sequence). Each donor gave one peripheral blood draw, averaging about 120 mL, which was collected into heparinised tubes. A BD FACSAria II and a panel including CD45RO, CCR7, CD25, CD127, CD95 and CD27 were used to sort naive, central memory, regulatory and stem cell-like memory CD4+ T cells. A purity above 98% was achieved for all sorted populations. PBMCs were isolated right away by Lymphoprep density gradient centrifugation and were stained directly, without culture. So that batch effects would be minimized, each experiment stained and sorted samples in pairs, pairing one healthy donor with one patient.

This TCR was recovered from a woman younger than 35 in good health. The chain joins TRBV5-4 to TRBJ2-1; the D gene remains uncertain. Material for sequencing was naive CD4+ T cells from blood. This specimen's cell subset or site label, per the study, means: true naive CD4+ T cells. CDR3 sequence: CASSTRPLADEQFF. The nucleotide sequence reads TGTGCCAGCAGTACCCGTCCACTTGCCGATGAGCAGTTCTTC.